The clone carrying this T cell receptor (beta chain) was found a few times. The CDR3 spans 17 residues. Donors in Cohort 3 counted as recovered after two negative PCRs, clearance, or symptom resolution. Measured with immunoSEQ multiplex PCR; TCRdb has only the in-frame clones, and not every one. Of hundreds of thousands of clones in the sample, 87% were seen once. The data originate from a study of blood T cell repertoires in COVID-19. This receptor was identified in a woman aged 18-29 years who had recovered from COVID-19. The sequenced sample consisted of PBMCs or T cells enriched from blood (not recorded which). The chain carries TRBV21-1 and TRBJ1-1; the D call TRBD1 from the table was never checked on the DNA. TRBV21-1 is marked as a pseudogene. The CDR3 region is CASSRRRGGIMNTEAFF. The CDR3 nucleotides are TGTGCCAGCAGCAGACGTAGGGGCGGAATTATGAACACTGAAGCTTTCTTT.